Each of the 23 T cell receptor beta chains below was sequenced from the same sample in a study of cytomegalovirus exposure and HLA in healthy donors. Sequencing was performed with immunoSEQ multiplex PCR; in TCRdb, only in-frame clones are kept and a portion is missing. The table includes tens of thousands of clones, approximately 81% detected once. Source material: PBMCs. The receptors were gathered from a woman aged 18-35 years in good health and CMV-seropositive.

V and J are TRBV7-2 and TRBJ2-7; 9 positions agree with TRBD2. CDR1 SGHTA and CDR2 FQGNSA come from the germline V gene. V dropped 4 bases and J dropped 2; count of bases not matched to a gene: 6. The CDR3 consists of 15 residues. For the CDR3, the DNA is TGTGCCAGCAGCTATTTAGCGGGGGCACCCTACGAGCAGTACTTC. Its translation: CASSYLAGAPYEQYF.

The V and J genes are TRBV10-3 and TRBJ1-2; 7 bases are a match to TRBD1. V was clipped by 2 bases and J by 6 bases; unmatched bases: 0. The V gene's germline CDR1 is ENHRY and CDR2 SYGVKD. The CDR3 is 12 residues long. Here the CDR3 DNA reads TGTGCCATCAGTGAGACAGGGGATGGCTACACCTTC. It specifies CAISETGDGYTF.

The rearrangement links TRBV18 to TRBJ1-3, with 9 bases identical to TRBD1. Trimming cost V 2 bases and J 2 bases; bases outside gene matches: 10. The CDR3 is 18 amino acids. Germline assignment: CDR1 KGHSH and CDR2 LQKENI. CDR3 sequence reads: CASSPIGGTGLTGNTIYF. The CDR3 DNA reads as TGTGCCAGCTCACCAATAGGCGGGACAGGGTTGACTGGAAACACCATATATTTT.

The J gene is TRBJ2-3, the V gene TRBV6-1; 9 nucleotides align to TRBD2. V trimming: 2 bases; J trimming: 2 bases; junction bases outside the gene matches: 5. The CDR3 extends over 16 amino acids. CDR1 and CDR2 from the germline V gene are MNHNS and SASEGT. CDR3 bases: TGTGCCAGCAGTGAATTGGTAGCGGGGGCCACAGATACGCAGTATTTT. Its translation is CASSELVAGATDTQYF.

As concerns this clone: The junction and the germline gene differ at one end; a read error may be behind it. The V call is TRBV6-1, the J call TRBJ1-2, with 8 bases aligning to TRBD1. CDR1 MNHNS and CDR2 SASEGT come from the germline V gene. CDR3 size: 15 residues. CDR3: CASSEAGTGVYGYTF. The DNA of the CDR3 is TGTGCCAGCAGTGAAGCGGGGACAGGCGTCTATGGCTACACTTTC.

The chain links TRBV7-3 to TRBJ2-7; 7 bases are a match to TRBD1. This CDR3 comprises 14 residues. V trimming: 3 bases; J trimming: 0 bases; junction bases outside the gene matches: 2. CDR1 is SGHTA and CDR2 is FQGTGA in the germline V gene. This CDR3 is CASSLGQNSYEQYF. The CDR3 nucleotides read TGTGCCAGCAGCTTGGGACAGAACTCCTACGAGCAGTACTTC. The full variable domain, its missing parts supplied by reference TRBV7-3 and TRBJ2-7, is GAGVSQTPSNKVTEKGKYVELRCDPISGHTALYWYRQSLGQGPEFLIYFQGTGAADDSGLPNDRFFAVRPEGSVSTLKIQRTERGDSAVYLCASSLGQNSYEQYFGPGTRLTVT.

The chain combines TRBV21-1 with TRBJ1-2; TRBD1, as called in the table, went unchecked against the DNA. TRBV21-1 is reported as a pseudogene. CDR3 length equals 14 residues. CDR3 sequence: CASTGQGASYGYTF. CDR3 nucleotide sequence: TGTGCCAGCACCGGACAGGGGGCGAGCTATGGCTACACCTTC.

This sequence joins TRBV27 and TRBJ2-3, with TRBD2 matching 7 bases. The CDR3 runs to 16 residues. Germline V gene data show CDR1 as MNHEY and CDR2 as SMNVEV (reference sequence). The trim removed 3 bases at V and 5 bases at J, leaving 11 bases unmatched. CDR3 in amino acids: CASSFHSPGGEDTQYF. The CDR3 DNA follows: TGTGCCAGCAGTTTCCATTCCCCGGGGGGAGAAGATACGCAGTATTTT.

This clone was observed a few times. The J gene is TRBJ1-1, the V gene TRBV18; tentative D call: TRBD1 (6 bases). From germline, CDR1 is KGHSH and CDR2 LQKENI. CDR3 length: 13 amino acids. Trimming left V 8 bases short and J 5 bases short, with 15 bases between. CDR3 in DNA: TGTGCCAGCACCAAGATACAGGGAACTGAAGCTTTCTTT. Its translation: CASTKIQGTEAFF.

This chain joins TRBV23-1 and TRBJ1-2, with D possibly TRBD1 on 6 matching bases. TRBV23-1 has ORF status, its function being uncertain. CDR3 length: 15 amino acids. The germline V and J ends were trimmed by 3 bases and 6 bases, with 17 bases remaining between them. The CDR3: CASSHPLGQLNGYTF. The CDR3, as DNA: TGCGCCAGCAGTCACCCCCTCGGACAGCTTAATGGCTACACCTTC.

CDR3 nucleotides: TGCGCCACGTCTGCTCAGGCTAACTATGGCTACACCTTC. Protein product: CATSAQANYGYTF. The chain recombines TRBV10-1 with TRBJ1-2; D remains ambiguous. CDR3 length equals 13 residues. Trimming shortened V by 10 bases and J by 0 bases, and 12 bases separated the two germline ends. Germline values: CDR1 WNHNN, CDR2 SYGVQD (reference sequence).

The chain combines TRBV30 with TRBJ2-5, with 8 bases lining up with TRBD1. The CDR3 totals 17 residues. V was clipped by 0 bases and J by 1 base; unmatched bases: 10. Germline CDR1 is GTSNPN and CDR2 is SVGIG (reference sequence). As DNA, the CDR3 is TGTGCCTGGAGTGTACTGAAGACAGGGGAACCCCAAGAGACCCAGTACTTC. As protein: CAWSVLKTGEPQETQYF.

The V gene is TRBV30, the J gene TRBJ1-1; D is perhaps TRBD1 (5 bases). CDR1 GTSNPN and CDR2 SVGIG come from the germline V gene (reference sequence). V was trimmed by 0 bases and J by 5 bases, leaving 16 bases between them. The CDR3 extends over 15 amino acids. The CDR3 sequence: CAWSVNQGGGTEAFF. The CDR3 region has the DNA TGTGCCTGGAGTGTGAACCAGGGTGGTGGGACTGAAGCTTTCTTT.

DNA for the CDR3: TGTGCCAGCACCCGAGGGGGCCGGGAAGATCAGCCCCAGCATTTT. Protein: CASTRGGREDQPQHF. V usage is TRBV7-9 and J usage is TRBJ1-5, with TRBD1 matching 7 bases. J gave up 5 bases and V 7 bases, and 11 bases lay outside the gene matches. The CDR3 consists of 15 residues. Germline assignment: CDR1 SEHNR and CDR2 FQNEAQ (reference sequence).

The genes are TRBV4-2 and TRBJ1-2, with D unresolved. The CDR3 sequence is 15 residues long. CDR1 LGHNA and CDR2 YNFKEQ come from the germline V gene. Trimming shortened V by 0 bases and J by 3 bases, and 11 bases separated the two germline ends. The DNA for the CDR3 is TGTGCCAGCAGCCAAGAGTACGACTCTTACTATGGCTACACCTTC. Translating it yields CASSQEYDSYYGYTF.

The chain couples TRBV7-9 to TRBJ1-2; 9 bases agree with TRBD1. The length of the CDR3 is 16 residues. V shed 1 base, J shed 5 bases, and the junction held 8 bases outside the gene matches. Germline V lookup: CDR1 SEHNR, CDR2 FQNEAQ (reference sequence). The DNA for the CDR3 is TGTGCCAGCAGCTTAGGAGGGACAGGGCTTCGGTATGGCTACACCTTC. Its protein product is CASSLGGTGLRYGYTF.

The chain carries TRBV4-3 and TRBJ2-7; D not certain. The CDR3 loop spans 16 amino acids. V lost 3 bases, J lost 2 bases, and 17 bases lay in between. The germline gives CDR1 LGHNA, CDR2 YSLEER. CDR3 bases: TGCGCCAGCAGCCAGAGCCACGGCGGAAGACCCTACGAGCAGTACTTC. It yields the protein CASSQSHGGRPYEQYF.

V gene TRBV28 combines with J gene TRBJ2-7, with 7 positions matching TRBD1. CDR1 is MDHEN, CDR2 SYDVKM, per germline. There are 12 residues in the CDR3. J was trimmed by 5 bases and V by 5 bases; bases with no gene match: 3. In nucleotides, the CDR3 is TGTGCCAGCAGTAGAGACAGGGACGAGCAGTACTTC. This gives the protein CASSRDRDEQYF.

This clone was observed a single time. The chain links TRBV5-6 to TRBJ1-1; 7 positions agree with TRBD1. This CDR3 has 15 amino acids. The germline gives CDR1 SGHDT, CDR2 YYEEEE. Trimming removed 4 bases from V and 2 bases from J; junction bases left unmatched: 8. CDR3 loop: CASSPADRHNTEAFF. The CDR3 nucleotides are TGTGCCAGCAGCCCGGCGGACAGGCACAACACTGAAGCTTTCTTT.

CDR3 DNA: TGTGCCAGCATTAGACAGGGCCCCTACGAGCAGTACTTC. Translating gives CASIRQGPYEQYF. The chain employs TRBV6-1 and TRBJ2-7; TRBD1 aligns across 7 bases. Germline V gives CDR1 MNHNS, CDR2 SASEGT. The trim removed 7 bases at V and 2 bases at J, leaving 5 bases unmatched. The CDR3 spans 13 residues.

With respect to this clone: One junction end does not reproduce the germline sequence, and a read error may be involved. The V and J genes are TRBV4-2 and TRBJ2-1, with 13 bases that match TRBD2. The CDR3 length is 12 residues. Germline V gene data show CDR1 as LGHNA and CDR2 as YNFKEQ. The CDR3 DNA reads TGTGCCAGCAGCCAAGGGACTAGCGGGGGTGTCTTC. This codes for CASSQGTSGGVF.

The chain combines TRBV19 with TRBJ2-3, with D possibly being TRBD1 (6 bases). The germline CDR1 and CDR2 sequences are LNHDA and SQIVND (reference sequence). With 8 bases removed from V and 0 bases from J, the gap between germline ends came to 15 bases. This CDR3 has 15 residues. The CDR3 nucleotides are TGTGCCAGTCGCCCACGGACAGCTAGCACAGATACGCAGTATTTT. Residues: CASRPRTASTDTQYF.

The chain is built from TRBV4-2 and TRBJ2-3, with 9 bases aligning to TRBD2. Germline loops: CDR1 LGHNA, CDR2 YNFKEQ. The V gene end was trimmed by 0 bases and the J gene end by 4 bases; junction bases not matched to a gene: 5. CDR3 length equals 16 residues. The CDR3 DNA is TGTGCCAGCAGCCAAGATAGGGGCGGGGGGGCAGATACGCAGTATTTT. This codes for CASSQDRGGGADTQYF.